This is a list of T cell receptor beta chains from one sample in a study of cytomegalovirus exposure and HLA in healthy donors. Clones were read by immunoSEQ multiplex PCR, and TCRdb kept only the in-frame ones, dropping some. The data contain roughly 110,000 clones, more than 65% of them singletons. Sequencing used PBMCs. These receptors originate from a male donor in good health and CMV-seronegative. Each CDR3 is given with its conserved first and last residue. A D gene is named only where the DNA matches it firmly. Clone size is not always given. Where it is, it says once, few, many or a class for expanded clones.

V: TRBV27; J: TRBJ1-1; size: few; D: TRBD1; length: 16; DNA: TGTGCCAGCAGTCCCCTCCGACAGGGGGGAGACACTGAAGCTTTCTTT; CDR3: CASSPLRQGGDTEAFF
V: TRBV27; J: TRBJ1-5; size: .; D: .; length: 11; DNA: TGTGCCAGCAGTTTTAGCCAGCCCCAGCATTTT; CDR3: CASSFSQPQHF
V: TRBV11-2; J: TRBJ2-1; size: once; D: TRBD1; length: 14; DNA: TGTGCCAGCAGCTTAGTCCAGGGGGTAAATGAGCAGTTCTTC; CDR3: CASSLVQGVNEQFF
V: TRBV6-1; J: TRBJ1-4; size: .; D: .; length: 15; DNA: TGTGCCAGCAGTATTTCAGCCGGAGCTAATGAAAAACTGTTTTTT; CDR3: CASSISAGANEKLFF
V: TRBV27; J: TRBJ2-5; size: .; D: TRBD1; length: 14; DNA: TGTGCCAGCAGTCCTACAGGGGTAATAGAGACCCAGTACTTC; CDR3: CASSPTGVIETQYF
V: TRBV6-5; J: TRBJ2-7; size: .; D: .; length: 14; DNA: TGTGCCAGCAGACCCTCTGGGGGACTGTACGAGCAGTACTTC; CDR3: CASRPSGGLYEQYF
V: TRBV27; J: TRBJ1-1; size: .; D: .; length: 16; DNA: TGTGCCAGCAGTCCCCGCGTAGTCACTCAGAACACTGAAGCTTTCTTT; CDR3: CASSPRVVTQNTEAFF
V: TRBV18; J: TRBJ1-1; size: .; D: .; length: 15; DNA: TGTGCCAGCTCACCACCGACCCTGAGGGACACTGAAGCTTTCTTT; CDR3: CASSPPTLRDTEAFF
V: TRBV6-1; J: TRBJ2-7; size: .; D: .; length: 15; DNA: TGTGCCAGCAGCCCCCCGAGTGACTACCGCGGGGAGCAGTACTTC; CDR3: CASSPPSDYRGEQYF
V: TRBV5-1; J: TRBJ2-7; size: once; D: TRBD1; length: 16; DNA: TGCGCCAGCAGCCCGGGACAGGGGGCACTATCTTACGAGCAGTACTTC; CDR3: CASSPGQGALSYEQYF
V: TRBV18; J: TRBJ1-2; size: .; D: .; length: 14; DNA: TGTGCCAGCTCACCAGGGGAGACTAACTATGGCTACACCTTC; CDR3: CASSPGETNYGYTF
V: TRBV15; J: TRBJ2-2; size: once; D: TRBD1; length: 14; DNA: TGTGCCACCAGCAAAGAGACAGGGACCGGGGAGCTGTTTTTT; CDR3: CATSKETGTGELFF
V: TRBV27; J: TRBJ2-7; size: .; D: .; length: 12; DNA: TGTGCCAGCAGCTTGAGGGGGAACGAGCAGTACTTC; CDR3: CASSLRGNEQYF
V: TRBV30; J: TRBJ2-7; size: few; D: .; length: 15; DNA: TGTGCCTGGAGTGTATCCGGGGGATTCTCCTACGAGCAGTACTTC; CDR3: CAWSVSGGFSYEQYF
V: TRBV29-1; J: TRBJ1-3; size: .; D: TRBD1; length: 13; DNA: TGCAGCGCTGGGGCAGGGGGTGGAAACACCGTATATTTT; CDR3: CSAGAGGGNTVYF
V: TRBV5-6; J: TRBJ2-1; size: .; D: .; length: 14; DNA: TGTGCCAGCAGCTTAAACTGGCAGGAACTTTTCTGGTTCTTC; CDR3: CASSLNWQELFWFF
V: TRBV5-6; J: TRBJ2-5; size: once; D: .; length: 16; DNA: TGTGCCAGCAGCCAATCTCGGGGCGGGGATCGAGAGACCCAGTACTTC; CDR3: CASSQSRGGDRETQYF
V: TRBV6-5; J: TRBJ2-7; size: once; D: .; length: 16; DNA: TGTGCCAGCAGTTACTCGCCAAAACGGACAATCTACGAGCAGTACTTC; CDR3: CASSYSPKRTIYEQYF
V: TRBV28; J: TRBJ1-4; size: few; D: TRBD1; length: 14; DNA: TGTGCCAGCAGTAGTCCGACAGGGAGTCAAAAACTGTTTTTT; CDR3: CASSSPTGSQKLFF
V: TRBV20-1; J: TRBJ2-1; size: .; D: .; length: 11; DNA: TGCAGTGCTAGGTATTACAATGAGCAGTTCTTC; CDR3: CSARYYNEQFF
V: TRBV29-1; J: TRBJ2-7; size: few; D: .; length: 13; DNA: TGCAGCGTGGAGGACAGTGACTGGAACGAGCAGTACTTC; CDR3: CSVEDSDWNEQYF
V: TRBV7-9; J: TRBJ2-1; size: .; D: TRBD2; length: 15; DNA: TGTGCCAGCAGCTGGGACCTAGCGGAGAACAATGAGCAGTTCTTC; CDR3: CASSWDLAENNEQFF
V: TRBV19; J: TRBJ2-3; size: .; D: .; length: 16; DNA: TGTGCCAGTAGGTCCATTGAGGGTGTCCGCACAGATACGCAGTATTTT; CDR3: CASRSIEGVRTDTQYF
V: TRBV2; J: TRBJ1-2; size: .; D: .; length: 13; DNA: TGTGCCAGCAACAGGGCATCTCACTATGGCTACACCTTC; CDR3: CASNRASHYGYTF
V: TRBV5-4; J: TRBJ2-3; size: .; D: TRBD2; length: 18; DNA: TGTGCCAGCAGCGCTGCGGGAGGCCGGACCCCTACGGCAGATACGCAGTATTTT; CDR3: CASSAAGGRTPTADTQYF
V: TRBV19; J: TRBJ1-1; size: .; D: .; length: 14; DNA: TGTGCCAGTAGGATAAGGGAGGGGAACACTGAAGCTTTCTTT; CDR3: CASRIREGNTEAFF
V: TRBV5-4; J: TRBJ2-1; size: .; D: TRBD2; length: 18; DNA: TGTGCCAGCAGCTCGGGACTAGCGGGAGGAAGCTCCTACAATGAGCAGTTCTTC; CDR3: CASSSGLAGGSSYNEQFF
V: TRBV5-6; J: TRBJ2-7; size: .; D: TRBD1; length: 16; DNA: TGTGCCAGCAGCTTGGCCGGCAGGGGGCTCACCTACGAGCAGTACTTC; CDR3: CASSLAGRGLTYEQYF
V: TRBV11-2; J: TRBJ2-5; size: .; D: TRBD2; length: 14; DNA: TGTGCCAGCAGCCCTACTAGCGGGAAGGAGACCCAGTACTTC; CDR3: CASSPTSGKETQYF
V: TRBV6-5; J: TRBJ1-5; size: .; D: .; length: 15; DNA: TGTGCCAGCAGGAAGGGAAGTTCAGGGGATCAGCCCCAGCATTTT; CDR3: CASRKGSSGDQPQHF
V: TRBV7-9; J: TRBJ2-7; size: .; D: TRBD1; length: 16; DNA: TGTGCCAGCAGCCAAACTCCCGGGACAGGGATTCTCGAGCAGTACTTC; CDR3: CASSQTPGTGILEQYF
V: TRBV28; J: TRBJ2-7; size: .; D: .; length: 11; DNA: TGTGCCAGCAGTCATTCCCACGAGCAGTACTTC; CDR3: CASSHSHEQYF
V: TRBV29-1; J: TRBJ1-2; size: once; D: .; length: 14; DNA: TGCAGCGTTGAACCTCGGGAGACGCTCTATGGCTACACCTTC; CDR3: CSVEPRETLYGYTF
V: TRBV28; J: TRBJ1-2; size: .; D: .; length: 16; DNA: TGTGCCAGCAATCCCCCCGGGACACTTACAAACTATGGCTACACCTTC; CDR3: CASNPPGTLTNYGYTF
V: TRBV9; J: TRBJ2-7; size: .; D: TRBD1; length: 15; DNA: TGTGCCAGCAGCGTAGGGGGACAGGGGACTTACGAGCAGTACTTC; CDR3: CASSVGGQGTYEQYF
V: TRBV5-1; J: TRBJ2-5; size: once; D: TRBD2; length: 14; DNA: TGCGCCAGCAGCTTAGCTAGCGGGAAAGAGACCCAGTACTTC; CDR3: CASSLASGKETQYF
V: TRBV6-1; J: TRBJ2-7; size: .; D: TRBD1; length: 15; DNA: TGTGCCAGCATATTAGGACAGGGCGGCTCCTACGAGCAGTACTTC; CDR3: CASILGQGGSYEQYF
V: TRBV29-1; J: TRBJ1-5; size: .; D: .; length: 13; DNA: TGCAGCGTTGCGCAGGGTCTCGATCAGCCCCAGCATTTT; CDR3: CSVAQGLDQPQHF
V: TRBV25-1; J: TRBJ2-5; size: .; D: TRBD2; length: 16; DNA: TGTGCCAGCAGTGAATCCGGTGTAGCGGGTACAGAGACCCAGTACTTC; CDR3: CASSESGVAGTETQYF
V: TRBV6-5; J: TRBJ2-7; size: .; D: .; length: 14; DNA: TGTGCCAGCAGTCTAGCGCAGAGCTCCTACGAGCAGTACTTC; CDR3: CASSLAQSSYEQYF
V: TRBV18; J: TRBJ2-1; size: .; D: TRBD2; length: 14; DNA: TGTGCCAGCTCACCGGGGCGGGAGCTCGTTGAGCAGTTCTTC; CDR3: CASSPGRELVEQFF
V: TRBV2; J: TRBJ2-1; size: .; D: TRBD2; length: 16; DNA: TGTGCCAGCAGCCGGACTAGCGGGACCCCATACAATGAGCAGTTCTTC; CDR3: CASSRTSGTPYNEQFF
V: TRBV7-9; J: TRBJ2-2; size: .; D: TRBD1; length: 14; DNA: TGTGCCAGCAGCTCCCAGGGGGCAACCGGGGAGCTGTTTTTT; CDR3: CASSSQGATGELFF
V: TRBV5-4; J: TRBJ2-3; size: .; D: TRBD2; length: 17; DNA: TGTGCCAGCAGCCCCGGGACTAGCGTCTCGAACACAGATACGCAGTATTTT; CDR3: CASSPGTSVSNTDTQYF
V: TRBV27; J: TRBJ2-7; size: .; D: TRBD2; length: 17; DNA: TGTGCCAGCAGTTTAAGGGCCCTAGCGGGAGGCGTATACGAGCAGTACTTC; CDR3: CASSLRALAGGVYEQYF
V: TRBV27; J: TRBJ2-1; size: .; D: .; length: 15; DNA: TGTGCCAGCAGTGATCGGGGGGCGGGCTACAATGAGCAGTTCTTC; CDR3: CASSDRGAGYNEQFF
V: TRBV29-1; J: TRBJ2-1; size: .; D: TRBD2; length: 14; DNA: TGCAGCGTTGTATCGTTTATAGCGGGCAATGAGCAGTTCTTC; CDR3: CSVVSFIAGNEQFF
V: TRBV6-6; J: TRBJ2-2; size: .; D: TRBD1; length: 15; DNA: TGTGCCAGCAGTTTCGGGACAGTCAACACCGGGGAGCTGTTTTTT; CDR3: CASSFGTVNTGELFF
V: TRBV5-6; J: TRBJ2-7; size: .; D: TRBD2; length: 14; DNA: TGTGCCAGCAGCTCCGGACTAGCTACCTACGAGCAGTACTTC; CDR3: CASSSGLATYEQYF
V: TRBV11-2; J: TRBJ2-1; size: .; D: TRBD2; length: 19; DNA: TGTGCCAGCAGCTTAGTGTTCGGGGGGACTAGCGGGAGTGTAAATGAGCAGTTCTTC; CDR3: CASSLVFGGTSGSVNEQFF
V: TRBV7-9; J: TRBJ2-7; size: .; D: TRBD1; length: 13; DNA: TGTGCCAGCAGCTTAACAGGGGCACACGAGCAGTACTTC; CDR3: CASSLTGAHEQYF
V: TRBV18; J: TRBJ2-1; size: .; D: TRBD2; length: 16; DNA: TGTGCCAGCTCACCAATTCGGGACTACCTTTACAATGAGCAGTTCTTC; CDR3: CASSPIRDYLYNEQFF
V: TRBV6-1; J: TRBJ2-7; size: once; D: TRBD2; length: 17; DNA: TGTGCCAGCAGTGAAGGGTCCTGGACTAGCGTGAGGTACGAGCAGTACTTC; CDR3: CASSEGSWTSVRYEQYF
V: TRBV28; J: TRBJ2-7; size: .; D: TRBD1; length: 13; DNA: TGTGCCAGCAGTTCCCGACAGGGGTACGAGCAGTACTTC; CDR3: CASSSRQGYEQYF
V: TRBV5-6; J: TRBJ2-5; size: .; D: .; length: 13; DNA: TGTGCCAGCAGCTTGGCCAGTACGCCGGAGCAGTACTTC; CDR3: CASSLASTPEQYF
V: TRBV11-2; J: TRBJ2-7; size: .; D: TRBD2; length: 15; DNA: TGTGCCAGCAGCCCGACCGGACTAGGTTTTTACGAGCAGTACTTC; CDR3: CASSPTGLGFYEQYF
V: TRBV7-6; J: TRBJ1-1; size: .; D: TRBD1; length: 14; DNA: TGTGCCAGCAGTCTTCCGTCAGGGGGCACTGAAGCTTTCTTT; CDR3: CASSLPSGGTEAFF
V: TRBV5-1; J: TRBJ2-5; size: .; D: .; length: 15; DNA: TGCGCCAGCAGCTTGGGGGTCGCACAGCAAGAGACCCAGTACTTC; CDR3: CASSLGVAQQETQYF
V: TRBV7-8; J: TRBJ2-3; size: .; D: TRBD1; length: 17; DNA: TGTGCCAGCAGCTTTGCTGCACGGGACAGGGGGACAGATACGCAGTATTTT; CDR3: CASSFAARDRGTDTQYF